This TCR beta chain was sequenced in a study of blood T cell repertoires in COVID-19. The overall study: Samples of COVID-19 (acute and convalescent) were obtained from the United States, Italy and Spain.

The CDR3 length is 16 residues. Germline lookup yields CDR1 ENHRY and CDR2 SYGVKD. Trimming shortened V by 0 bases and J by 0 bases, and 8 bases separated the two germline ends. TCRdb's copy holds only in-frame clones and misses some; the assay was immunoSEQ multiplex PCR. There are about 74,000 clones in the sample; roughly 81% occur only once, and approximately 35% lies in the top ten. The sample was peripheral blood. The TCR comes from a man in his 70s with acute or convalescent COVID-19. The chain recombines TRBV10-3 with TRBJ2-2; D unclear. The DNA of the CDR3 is TGTGCCATCAGTGAGTCTACAGCCCCGAACACCGGGGAGCTGTTTTTT. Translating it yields CAISESTAPNTGELFF.